The present entry profiles one T cell receptor (beta chain) with its context. Its antigen is as yet unknown. Germline CDR1 SQVTM, CDR2 ANQGSEA. The CDR3 has 17 residues. V lost 3 bases to trimming and J lost 3 bases, with 24 bases between them. TCRdb fed the 5' RACE reads into MiXCR, producing one record per CDR3 protein. The repertoire holds a few hundred thousand distinct CDR3 sequences, with around 30% as singletons. The source of the sample is a study of T-cell memory formation after mild COVID-19. Regarding the study as a whole: There was no confirmation that second-wave clones peaking on day 37 were SARS-CoV-2 specific. The main location of contracting CD4+ clones was CM and EM, and that of contracting CD8+ clones was EMRA.

This TCR came from an adult woman who had mild COVID-19 (a few samples of this study predate the infection). Cell type and time point are not known. V usage is TRBV29-1 and J usage is TRBJ2-7, with a weak D call TRBD2 (7 bases). Specimen: PBMCs or a T cell subset sorted from them (not recorded which). Here the CDR3 reads CSVEGSREAGQIYEQYF. In DNA, the CDR3 is TGCAGCGTTGAGGGGAGTCGCGAAGCGGGACAAATCTACGAGCAGTACTTC.